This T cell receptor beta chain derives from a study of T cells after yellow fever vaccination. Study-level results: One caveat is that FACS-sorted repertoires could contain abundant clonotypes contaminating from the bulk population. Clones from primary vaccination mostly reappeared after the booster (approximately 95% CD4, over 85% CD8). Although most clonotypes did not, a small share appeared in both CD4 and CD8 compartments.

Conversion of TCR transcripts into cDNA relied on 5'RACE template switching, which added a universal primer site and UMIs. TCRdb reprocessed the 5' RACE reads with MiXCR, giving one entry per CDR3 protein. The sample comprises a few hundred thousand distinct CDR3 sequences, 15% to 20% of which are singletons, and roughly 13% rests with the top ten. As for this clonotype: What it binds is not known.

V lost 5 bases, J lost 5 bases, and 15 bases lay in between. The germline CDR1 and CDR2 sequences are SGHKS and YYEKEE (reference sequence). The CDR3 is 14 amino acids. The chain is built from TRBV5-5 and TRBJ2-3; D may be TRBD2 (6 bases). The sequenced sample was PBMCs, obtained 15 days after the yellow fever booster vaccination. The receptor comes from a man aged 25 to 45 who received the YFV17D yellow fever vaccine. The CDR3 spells CASRRVGSLDTQYF. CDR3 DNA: TGTGCCAGCAGAAGAGTCGGGAGCTTAGATACGCAGTATTTT.